Each of the 10 T cell receptor beta chains below was sequenced from the same sample in a study of T cell changes during pregnancy in multiple sclerosis. Clones were read by immunoSEQ multiplex PCR, and TCRdb kept only the in-frame ones, dropping some. The data show 85,000 to 120,000 clones, 75% to 95% seen once. The sequencing here drew on peripheral blood, taken before pregnancy. The receptor set was obtained from a female donor with multiple sclerosis, enrolled in a pregnancy study.

The chain employs TRBV6-6 and TRBJ1-5, with D perhaps TRBD1 (5 bases). The germline V gene has CDR1 MNHNY and CDR2 SVGAGI (reference sequence). The CDR3 loop spans 14 amino acids. The germline V and J ends were trimmed by 6 bases and 2 bases, with 11 bases remaining between them. The CDR3 DNA is TGTGCCAGCAGCAGGGATTGGGGCAATCAGCCCCAGCATTTT. Translating gives CASSRDWGNQPQHF.

The chain links TRBV5-5 to TRBJ2-7; D is undetermined. This CDR3 contains 14 residues. Trimming removed 1 base from V and 1 base from J, with 9 bases in between. Germline CDR1 SGHKS, CDR2 YYEKEE (reference sequence). The CDR3 is CASSLNAASYEQYF. In nucleotides, the CDR3 is TGTGCCAGCAGCTTGAATGCGGCTTCCTACGAGCAGTACTTC.

The rearrangement uses TRBV11-2 and TRBJ1-1; the D gene is possibly TRBD1 (5 bases). Trimming pared 5 bases from V and 4 bases from J, leaving 14 bases between. CDR1 and CDR2 from the germline V gene are SGHAT and FQNNGV. This CDR3 region has 14 residues. CDR3 DNA sequence: TGTGCCAGCAGCCCTGGTCGGGGGGGCACTGAAGCTTTCTTT. Amino acid sequence: CASSPGRGGTEAFF.

This clone was counted between two and nine times. The V call is TRBV7-9, the J call TRBJ1-6; 10 bases are a match to TRBD1. V shed 4 bases, J shed 7 bases, and the junction held 4 bases outside the gene matches. Germline values: CDR1 SEHNR, CDR2 FQNEAQ (reference sequence). The CDR3 consists of 15 residues. DNA of the CDR3: TGTGCCAGCAGCTCGGACAGGGGGTCGAATTCACCCCTCCACTTT. Its protein product is CASSSDRGSNSPLHF.

The chain couples TRBV19 to TRBJ1-5; D ambiguous. The CDR3 is 14 amino acids. The V gene's germline CDR1 is LNHDA and CDR2 SQIVND (reference sequence). The V gene lost 7 bases and the J gene lost 3 bases, with 13 bases spanning the gap. The CDR3 nucleotides are TGTGCCAGTACTATTCCGGGTCTCAATCAGCCCCAGCATTTT. Amino acids: CASTIPGLNQPQHF. Combining the CDR3 with reference TRBV19 and TRBJ1-5 gives the whole variable domain DGGITQSPKYLFRKEGQNVTLSCEQNLNHDAMYWYRQDPGQGLRLIYYSQIVNDFQKGDIAEGYSVSREKKESFPLTVTSAQKNPTAFYLCASTIPGLNQPQHFGDGTRLSIL.

This sequence joins TRBV6-5 and TRBJ2-1; possible D gene TRBD2, 6 bases. Trimming took 8 bases from V and 9 from J, leaving 11 bases between them. The CDR3 has 11 residues. CDR1 is MNHEY, CDR2 SVGAGI, per germline. The CDR3 sequence is CASPRGSEQFF. For the CDR3, the DNA is TGTGCCAGCCCACGGGGGAGTGAGCAGTTCTTC.

The chain recombines TRBV30 with TRBJ2-3, with unresolved D. V shed 2 bases and J shed 2 bases, with 8 bases lying between them. The CDR3 consists of 13 residues. Looked up from germline, CDR1 is GTSNPN and CDR2 is SVGIG (reference sequence). The CDR3 is CAWSTAFTDTQYF. As DNA, the CDR3 is TGTGCCTGGAGTACCGCGTTCACAGATACGCAGTATTTT.

This clone was counted a single time. The chain has TRBV5-1 and TRBJ2-7; the match to TRBD1 covers 7 bases. CDR1 is SGHRS, CDR2 YFSETQ, per germline. This CDR3 comprises 15 residues. V dropped 2 bases and J dropped 4; count of bases not matched to a gene: 9. CDR3 coding DNA: TGCGCCAGCAGCTTAACAGGGGAAGTATTTTACGAGCAGTACTTC. Protein: CASSLTGEVFYEQYF.

This chain connects TRBV19 to TRBJ2-1; 9 positions agree with TRBD1. V gave up 5 bases and J gave up 7 bases; unmatched junction bases: 6. The germline V gene encodes CDR1 LNHDA and CDR2 SQIVND (reference sequence). The CDR3 length is 14 residues. CDR3 coding DNA: TGTGCCAGTAGTGCGGGACAGGGAGGGAATGAGCAGTTCTTC. Translation: CASSAGQGGNEQFF.

The chain combines TRBV27 with TRBJ2-3; D gene uncertain. The germline V gene encodes CDR1 MNHEY and CDR2 SMNVEV (reference sequence). The CDR3 length is 15 residues. V lost 8 bases to trimming and J lost 0 bases, with 15 bases between them. In DNA form, the CDR3 reads TGTGCCAGCTCAGTTTTGTCCAGAAGCACAGATACGCAGTATTTT. Protein: CASSVLSRSTDTQYF.